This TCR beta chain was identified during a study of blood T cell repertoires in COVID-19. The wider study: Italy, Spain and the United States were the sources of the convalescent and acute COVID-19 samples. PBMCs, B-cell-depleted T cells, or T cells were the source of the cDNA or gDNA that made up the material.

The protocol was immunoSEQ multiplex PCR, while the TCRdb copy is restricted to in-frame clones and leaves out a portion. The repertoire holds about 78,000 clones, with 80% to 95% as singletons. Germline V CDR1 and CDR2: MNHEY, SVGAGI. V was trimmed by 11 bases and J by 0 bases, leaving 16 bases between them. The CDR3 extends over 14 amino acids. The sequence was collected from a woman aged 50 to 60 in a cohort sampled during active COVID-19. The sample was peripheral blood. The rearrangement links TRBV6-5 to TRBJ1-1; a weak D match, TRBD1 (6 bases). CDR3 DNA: TGTGCCTACAGAAGCGGGGGCTTGAACACTGAAGCTTTCTTT. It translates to CAYRSGGLNTEAFF.